The 18 T cell receptor beta chains presented below share a single source sample, sequenced in a study of tumor-infiltrating lymphocytes in primary liver carcinoma. Total RNA (around 0.45 ug) served as template for TCR beta cDNA synthesis primed by a constant-region primer. Construction of TCR beta libraries relied on three successive nested multiplex PCR rounds employing slightly modified ARM-PCR. TRBV1-TRBV30 forward primers and a C-beta reverse primer were used in the first two PCR rounds, which each ran for 10 cycles. TCRdb processed the multiplex PCR reads anew with MiXCR; each CDR3 protein has one entry. The profile shows hundreds of thousands of distinct CDR3 sequences, approximately 60% of them singletons. The authors took blood RNA from unsorted whole blood and also extracted germline DNA. Sequenced input: peripheral blood. The receptor set was obtained from a middle-aged man with primary liver carcinoma and hepatitis B virus infection.

On this clonotype itself: Given the absence of the conserved phenylalanine or tryptophan at the CDR3 end, a read error is likely. This chain uses TRBV29-1 with TRBJ2-2; TRBD1 matches 9 bases. This CDR3 has 15 residues. The V segment lost 7 bases and the J segment 6 bases; nucleotides outside the gene matches: 12. Germline CDR1 is SQVTM and CDR2 is ANQGSEA. CDR3 nucleotides: TGCAGCGCCCGACAGGGACAGGGTTGGCCCGGGGAGCTGTTTATT. Protein product: CSARQGQGWPGELFI.

This chain links TRBV7-8 with TRBJ2-1, with D possibly TRBD2 on 5 matching bases. V was cut by 5 bases and J by 0 bases, with 20 bases left in between. CDR3 length: 18 amino acids. The germline V gene encodes CDR1 SGHVS and CDR2 FQNEAQ. The CDR3 protein is CASSPLGGSEVSYNEQFF. CDR3 DNA sequence: TGTGCCAGCAGCCCGCTTGGAGGCTCAGAGGTCTCCTACAATGAGCAGTTCTTC. The whole variable domain, filled in from reference TRBV7-8 and TRBJ2-1, reads GAGVSQSPRYKVAKRGQDVALRCDPISGHVSLFWYQQALGQGPEFLTYFQNEAQLDKSGLPSDRFFAERPEGSVSTLKIQRTQQEDSAVYLCASSPLGGSEVSYNEQFFGPGTRLTVL.

This clonotype was seen once. Compared with germline, one end of the junction differs, possibly owing to a read error. This rearrangement joins TRBV6-2 or TRBV6-3 to TRBJ2-7; D gene uncertain. This CDR3 is built from 12 residues. Germline-derived CDR1 and CDR2 are MNHEY and SVGEGT. The CDR3 region is CASSYSVYGQYF. As DNA, the CDR3 is TGTGCCAGCAGTTACTCGGTCTACGGGCAGTACTTC.

Points on this clonotype: This could be a read error, since a much larger clone is one nucleotide away. This likely comes from a read error, as the CDR3 has no conserved phenylalanine or tryptophan at its end. J is TRBJ1-1 and V is TRBV11-2; possibly TRBD1 for D (5 bases). The germline gives CDR1 SGHAT, CDR2 FQNNGV. V lost 5 bases and J 0 bases, leaving 13 bases between the germline ends. This CDR3 has 15 amino acids. CDR3 nucleotides: TGTGCCAGCAGCCCAAACGGGGCTTTGAACACTGAAGCTTTCCTT. Translated: CASSPNGALNTEAFL.

In DNA, the CDR3 is TGCAGCATCGCCCTTTGGGACAGCACATACGAGCAGTACTTC. Its protein is CSIALWDSTYEQYF. This chain uses TRBV29-1 with TRBJ2-7; 7 nucleotides line up with TRBD1. The CDR3 has 14 residues. J lost 4 bases, V lost 8 bases, and 14 bases had no gene match. Germline-derived CDR1 and CDR2 are SQVTM and ANQGSEA.

On this clonotype itself: A junction boundary mismatches the germline segment, possibly from a read error. The chain carries TRBV11-1 and TRBJ2-3, with D tentatively TRBD1 (6 bases). Germline lookup yields CDR1 SGHAT and CDR2 FQDESV (reference sequence). The CDR3 sequence is 14 residues long. The CDR3 nucleotides are TGTGCCAACAGCTTAGCCGACAGGAGGGATACGCAGTATTTT. Its protein product is CANSLADRRDTQYF.

This clonotype was observed a handful of times. The junction departs from germline at one end; a sequencing error may be responsible. The CDR3 DNA follows: TGTGTCAGCAACAGCTTCCGGGGTAATTCACCCCTCCACTTT. It yields the protein CVSNSFRGNSPLHF. V and J are TRBV6-2 or TRBV6-3 and TRBJ1-6; no firm D call. Germline CDR1 reads MNHEY; CDR2 reads SVGEGT. The length of the CDR3 is 14 residues.

To note about this clonotype: The germline gene is not matched at one end of the junction; a read error may be the cause. The V call is TRBV5-4, the J call TRBJ2-5; 8 positions match TRBD2. The CDR3 is made up of 14 amino acids. CDR1 and CDR2 from the germline V gene are SGHNT and YYREEE (reference sequence). CDR3 DNA: TGTGCCAACAGCTTCGGGAGGGTTGAAGAGACCCAGTACTTC. Protein: CANSFGRVEETQYF.

This clonotype appeared a single time. A much larger clone sits a single nucleotide away, making a read error possible. The V and J genes are TRBV29-1 and TRBJ2-7; 7 bases match TRBD2. With V trimmed by 7 bases and J by 6 bases, 6 bases remained unmatched. The CDR3 length is 11 residues. The germline V gene encodes CDR1 SQVTM and CDR2 ANQGSEA. The CDR3 here is CSASRGSEQYF. The CDR3 coding sequence is TGCAGCGCTTCTCGCGGGAGCGAGCAGTACTTC.

The CDR3: CAGELQGSVYNEQFF. In nucleotides, the CDR3 is TGTGCCGGCGAACTACAGGGGTCCGTTTACAATGAGCAGTTCTTC. The genes are TRBV5-4 and TRBJ2-1; the match to TRBD1 covers 7 bases. Trimming removed 10 bases from V and 4 bases from J; junction bases left unmatched: 14. Germline loops: CDR1 SGHNT, CDR2 YYREEE (reference sequence). The CDR3 extends over 15 amino acids.

This chain links TRBV7-9 with TRBJ1-4; a possible D gene is TRBD1 (5 bases). With 5 bases removed from V and 5 bases from J, the gap between germline ends came to 15 bases. Per germline, CDR1 SEHNR and CDR2 FQNEAQ (reference sequence). This CDR3 is 15 amino acids long. The CDR3 nucleotides are TGTGCCAGCAGCCTCCAAGGGGAAAGGAATGAAAAACTGTTTTTT. Residues: CASSLQGERNEKLFF.

A note on this clonotype: A junction end diverges from the germline sequence, so it may reflect a read error. The chain employs TRBV6-1 and TRBJ2-2; TRBD1 matches 8 bases. The CDR3 sequence is 14 residues long. Germline loops: CDR1 MNHNS, CDR2 SASEGT. The CDR3 coding sequence is TGTGCCAGCACGGGACAGGCGAAGACCGGGGAGCTGCTTTTT. This codes for CASTGQAKTGELLF.

This clonotype has a count of ten or more. J is TRBJ2-7 and V is TRBV25-1; the D gene could be TRBD1 or TRBD2 (5 bases each). The CDR3 length is 13 residues. The V and J ends lost 2 bases and 0 bases respectively, with 5 bases between them. CDR1 MGHDK and CDR2 SYGVNS come from the germline V gene. CDR3 region: CASSEGGSYEQYF. CDR3 sequence (DNA): TGTGCCAGCAGTGAAGGGGGCTCCTACGAGCAGTACTTC.

Notes on this clonotype: A much bigger clone sits one base away, suggesting this may be a read error. The J gene is TRBJ2-1, the V gene TRBV6-1; D not resolved. The CDR3 covers 13 residues. In germline, CDR1 is MNHNS, CDR2 SASEGT. DNA for the CDR3: TGTACCAGCAGTGATTTAGGAGCCAATGAGCAGTTCTTC. The encoded protein is CTSSDLGANEQFF.

The chain has TRBV5-4 and TRBJ2-2, with 7 positions matching TRBD1. The CDR3 covers 16 residues. CDR1 and CDR2 from the germline V gene are SGHNT and YYREEE (reference sequence). After removal of 1 base from V and 2 bases from J, the junction contained 5 bases not matched to a gene. The CDR3 here is CASSLRDSPNTGELFF. The DNA for the CDR3 is TGTGCCAGCAGCTTGCGGGACAGCCCTAACACCGGGGAGCTGTTTTTT. Complete variable domain (other parts from reference TRBV5-4 and TRBJ2-2): ETGVTQSPTHLIKTRGQQVTLRCSSQSGHNTVSWYQQALGQGPQFIFQYYREEENGRGNFPPRFSGLQFPNYSSELNVNALELDDSALYLCASSLRDSPNTGELFFGEGSRLTVL.

As concerns this clonotype: A much more abundant neighbour one base away suggests this may be a read error. This chain joins TRBV11-2 and TRBJ2-3, with a tentative D call TRBD1 (5 bases). The CDR3 contains 15 residues. The germline gives CDR1 SGHAT, CDR2 FQNNGV. As DNA, the CDR3 is TGTGCCAGCAGCCCATCACTCGGGCACACAGGTACGCAGTATTTT. It yields the protein CASSPSLGHTGTQYF. The complete variable domain, with remaining parts taken from reference TRBV11-2 and TRBJ2-3, reads EAGVAQSPRYKIIEKRQSVAFWCNPISGHATLYWYQQILGQGPKLLIQFQNNGVVDDSQLPKDRFSAERLKGVDSTLKIQPAKLEDSAVYLCASSPSLGHTGTQYFGPGTRLTVL.

On this clonotype itself: A much more abundant neighbour one base away suggests this may be a read error. The chain has TRBV6-5 and TRBJ2-2; tentative D call: TRBD2 (5 bases). Germline assignment: CDR1 MNHEY and CDR2 SVGAGI. The CDR3 loop spans 13 amino acids. The CDR3: CASSQFISGKLFF. CDR3 bases: TGTGCCAGCAGCCAGTTCATATCCGGGAAGCTGTTTTTT.

This clonotype was seen ten or more times. The chain uses TRBV6-6 and TRBJ1-6; TRBD1 is a possible D gene (5 bases). V lost 6 bases and J 8 bases, leaving 11 bases between the germline ends. Per germline, CDR1 MNHNY and CDR2 SVGAGI (reference sequence). The CDR3 is made up of 13 amino acids. The CDR3 is CASSYGTDSPLHF. CDR3 nucleotide sequence: TGTGCCAGCAGCTACGGGACCGATTCACCCCTCCACTTT.